This record looks at one TCR beta chain sequence and its context. The source of the sample is a study of blood T cell repertoires in COVID-19. Study-level background: Samples came from the United States, Italy and Spain, spanning acute and convalescent COVID-19. From T cells, B-cell-depleted T cells, or PBMCs came the material, which was cDNA or gDNA.

Per the study methods: Counts of nucleated cells, estimated from reference gene primer amplification, were obtained. Assay used: immunoSEQ multiplex PCR; TCRdb lists only in-frame clones, some missing. The V and J calls and clone size are taken from that table; D and trimming were inferred from the DNA. The sample holds roughly 100,000 clones; roughly nine tenths are singletons and the top ten take 6% to 6.5%. Per germline, CDR1 MNHEY and CDR2 SMNVEV (reference sequence). The CDR3 covers 13 residues. Trimming removed 8 bases at V and 1 base at J, with 9 bases between. The sequenced material came from peripheral blood. The V and J genes are TRBV27 and TRBJ2-1; D might be TRBD1 (5 bases). The sequence was collected from a human donor in a cohort sampled during active COVID-19. The CDR3 coding sequence is TGTGCCAGCGGAAGGGGATCCTACAATGAGCAGTTCTTC. The encoded protein is CASGRGSYNEQFF.